Listed below are T cell receptor beta chains from one sample, sequenced in a study of blood T cells in healthy people across ages. MiXCR, run by TCRdb on the 5' RACE reads, gives a single entry per CDR3 protein. The table includes 450,000 to 700,000 distinct CDR3 sequences, 25% to 30% detected once. Sequencing was done on a sample of blood. The receptors derive from a woman in her 70s in good health. Each CDR3 is given with its conserved first and last residue. The D gene is left open where the match is weak. Not every row has a clone size; where given, it reads once, few, many or a size class.

>TRBJ2-3|TRBD2|TRBV29-1|few
TGCAGCGCCGGGGAGGGCGATACGCAGTATTTT
CSAGEGDTQYF
>TRBJ1-3|.|TRBV7-6|few
TGTGCCAGCAGCACCCAACAGGGACTCTCTGGAAACACCATATATTTT
CASSTQQGLSGNTIYF
>TRBJ2-5|.|TRBV27|few
TGTGCCAGCAGTCTGACCGAGGGGGGCCAAGAGACCCAGTACTTC
CASSLTEGGQETQYF
>TRBJ2-5|TRBD2|TRBV30|.
TGTGCCTGGAGTGTACTAGCGATGGAGACCCAGTACTTC
CAWSVLAMETQYF
>TRBJ1-1|.|TRBV3-1|few
TGTGCCAGCAGCCACGGGGTAGTAGGAACTGAAGCTTTCTTT
CASSHGVVGTEAFF
>TRBJ2-7|.|TRBV5-6|.
TGTGCCAGCAGCTTGCGGGGGTACTTC
CASSLRGYF
>TRBJ1-1|.|TRBV11-1|.
TGTGCCAGCACGAGTATAACAGGAACTGAAGCTTTCTTT
CASTSITGTEAFF
>TRBJ2-3|TRBD1|TRBV5-1|.
TGCGCCAGCAGCTCACAGGGGTTCCCGGCGGATACGCAGTATTTT
CASSSQGFPADTQYF
>TRBJ1-2|.|TRBV20-1|.
TGCAGTGCTAGGGCGGGGGCTGTTGGCTACACCTTC
CSARAGAVGYTF
>TRBJ1-4|.|TRBV29-1|.
TGCAGCGTTTCCCGGGACATTAATGAAAAACTGTTTTTT
CSVSRDINEKLFF
>TRBJ1-3|.|TRBV12-3/TRBV12-4|.
TGTGCCAGCACCTTCGGAGGGGCTGGAAACACCATATATTTT
CASTFGGAGNTIYF
>TRBJ1-6|.|TRBV7-8|.
TGTGCCAGCAGCTTTCGGAGTTATAGCTCCTATAATTCACCCCTCCACTTT
CASSFRSYSSYNSPLHF
>TRBJ2-5|.|TRBV29-1|.
TGCAGCGTTGAGTTAAAGGGGACCCAGTACTTC
CSVELKGTQYF
>TRBJ2-3|.|TRBV7-2|many
TGTGCCAGCAGCTTAGTCGCAGGCACAGATACGCAGTATTTT
CASSLVAGTDTQYF
>TRBJ2-5|TRBD1|TRBV20-1|.
TGCAGTGCTAGAGACAGGGGGCAAGAGACCCAGTACTTC
CSARDRGQETQYF
>TRBJ2-3|.|TRBV20-1|few
TGCAGTGCTAGAGAGGGACGAGGCACAGATACGCAGTATTTT
CSAREGRGTDTQYF
>TRBJ2-3|TRBD2|TRBV5-5|.
TGTGCCAGCAGCTTCATAGCGGGGTACACAGATACGCGGTATTTT
CASSFIAGYTDTRYF
>TRBJ2-3|.|TRBV20-1|.
TGCAGTGCTAGAATAGGAGCCAACATGCAGTATTTT
CSARIGANMQYF
>TRBJ1-1|.|TRBV2|few
TGTGCCAGCAGTGAAAGGGCCTTGAACACTGAAGCTTTCTTT
CASSERALNTEAFF
>TRBJ1-6|.|TRBV4-3|few
TGCGCCAGCAGCCAAGCTACGCGTGGGGTCAGTTCACCCCTCCACTTT
CASSQATRGVSSPLHF
>TRBJ1-2|.|TRBV15|.
TGTGCCACCAGCAGAGATCAGACAGCCTATGGCTACACCTTC
CATSRDQTAYGYTF
>TRBJ1-2|.|TRBV12-5|once
TGTGCTAGTGGTTTGGTACGTAGCGGCTACACCTTC
CASGLVRSGYTF
>TRBJ2-4|.|TRBV20-1|.
TGCAGTGCTAGGCAGGGAGGCAAAAACATTCAGTACTTC
CSARQGGKNIQYF
>TRBJ1-1|.|TRBV14|.
TGTGCCAGCAGTCCCCTGGGCTTGGGGAACACTGAAGCTTTCTTT
CASSPLGLGNTEAFF
>TRBJ2-4|TRBD2|TRBV20-1|.
TGCAGTGCTCCTGTTCGCGGGGGGCGAGCCAAAAACATTCAGTACTTC
CSAPVRGGRAKNIQYF
>TRBJ2-1|TRBD2|TRBV27|.
TGTGCCAGCAGATGGGATAGCGGGCCAAACAATGAGCAGTTCTTC
CASRWDSGPNNEQFF
>TRBJ2-7|TRBD1|TRBV29-1|.
TGCAGCGTTGAAGCAGGGGGCATCTCCTACGAGCAGTACTTC
CSVEAGGISYEQYF
>TRBJ2-1|.|TRBV20-1|.
TGCAGTGTAGCCTCCTACAATGAGCAGTTCTTC
CSVASYNEQFF
>TRBJ1-4|.|TRBV12-3/TRBV12-4|many
TGTGCCAGCACTCAGGCGGGGGAGAACGGAAAACTGTTTTTT
CASTQAGENGKLFF
>TRBJ1-2|.|TRBV11-2|.
TGTGCCAGCAGCTTAGTAGACTCACCGGTTGGCTACACCTTC
CASSLVDSPVGYTF
>TRBJ1-4|.|TRBV4-3|.
TGCGCCAGCAGCCAAGAGAGACCGGGATTAAATAATGAAAAACTGTTTTTT
CASSQERPGLNNEKLFF
>TRBJ1-2|TRBD1|TRBV12-3/TRBV12-4|few
TGTGCCAGCCTCCACAGGGGAAGCTATGGCTACACCTTC
CASLHRGSYGYTF
>TRBJ1-4|.|TRBV21-1|.
TGTGCCAGCAGTCTACAAGTGGTAGGACGGAGTGAAAAACTGTTTTTT
CASSLQVVGRSEKLFF
>TRBJ1-5|.|TRBV5-1|few
TGCGCCAGCAGCTTGGAGGAGGGGAGTCAGCCCCAGCATTTT
CASSLEEGSQPQHF
>TRBJ1-6|.|TRBV7-2|few
TGTGCCAGCAGCTCCCGGATGGGGGGCTCCTATAATTCACCCCTCCACTTT
CASSSRMGGSYNSPLHF
>TRBJ1-4|.|TRBV5-1|.
TGCGCCAGCAGACAGGACAACGCTAATGAAAAAGTGTTTTTT
CASRQDNANEKVFF
>TRBJ2-7|.|TRBV5-6|.
TGTGCCAGCAGTCAACCTCGGGGGGCCTCCTACGAGCAGTACTTC
CASSQPRGASYEQYF
>TRBJ1-4|.|TRBV12-3/TRBV12-4|.
TGTGCCAGCAGCAATTCGATCGGACTCGACGAAAAACTGTTTTTT
CASSNSIGLDEKLFF
>TRBJ1-2|.|TRBV24-1|few
TGTGCCACTTCCCGATCGGAGGGCCCCTATGGCTACACCTTC
CATSRSEGPYGYTF
>TRBJ2-5|.|TRBV5-1|.
TGCGCCAGCAGCTTGGATAGACAGTACCAAGAGACCCAGTACTTC
CASSLDRQYQETQYF
>TRBJ2-1|TRBD1|TRBV29-1|.
TGCAGCGTTGAAGCCCCGGGACAGGGGGCGTACAATGAGCAGTTCTTC
CSVEAPGQGAYNEQFF
>TRBJ2-2|TRBD2|TRBV7-2|.
TGTGCCAGCAGCTTATGGACTAGCGGGAACACCGGGGAGCTGTTTTTT
CASSLWTSGNTGELFF
>TRBJ2-3|TRBD2|TRBV12-3/TRBV12-4|few
TGTGCCAGCATACGTAGCGGGGGCTTCACAGATACGCAGTATTTT
CASIRSGGFTDTQYF
>TRBJ2-5|TRBD2|TRBV6-6|.
TGTGCCAGCAGTGGGCTAGCGGGGGTGTCAGAGACCCAGTACTTC
CASSGLAGVSETQYF
>TRBJ2-5|TRBD1|TRBV7-7|few
TGTGCCAGCGGGCTTGGGACAGGGAGAGGGGAGACCCAGTACTTC
CASGLGTGRGETQYF
>TRBJ1-6|.|TRBV7-2|few
TGTGCCAGCAGCCCTGCAGGACGGTCGTGGTCCTATAATTCACCCCTCCACTTT
CASSPAGRSWSYNSPLHF
>TRBJ2-1|TRBD2|TRBV18|.
TGTGCCAGCTCACCACGTGAGCGGGGAAGCTCCTACAATGAGCAGTTCTTC
CASSPRERGSSYNEQFF